This entry is about one T cell receptor (beta chain). The data were taken from a study of CD8 T cells in Susac syndrome. Random hexamers served to reverse transcribe roughly 0.5 to 1 ug RNA. By means of immunoSEQ multiplex PCR, TCR beta CDR3 spanning 54 Vbeta and 13 Jbeta underwent amplification. TCRdb called the immunoSEQ multiplex PCR reads again in MiXCR, with one record for every CDR3 protein. The sample lists about 150,000 distinct CDR3 sequences, over 85% occurring once. The CDR3 contains 11 residues. The V gene lost 4 bases and the J gene lost 4 bases, with 3 bases spanning the gap. The germline gives CDR1 WSHSY, CDR2 SAAADI. The multiple sclerosis controls comprised treatment-naive patients whose relapsing-remitting disease was stable or active. Negative isolation yielded CD4+ and CD8+ T cells, and FACS enriched TEMRA cells.

V and J are TRBV10-2 and TRBJ2-3; D not certain. Input material: CD4+ T cells from PBMCs. This TCR was sampled from a human donor with multiple sclerosis. DNA of the CDR3: TGCGCCAGCAGTGCGGCAGATACGCAGTATTTT. As protein: CASSAADTQYF.